This T cell receptor beta chain was sequenced during a study of vaccination and CD4 T cells after COVID-19. The Oncomine TCR Beta short-read assay was applied to DNA of cultured CD4+ T cells. MiXCR was run by TCRdb on the PCR reads, yielding one entry per CDR3 protein. The sample contains some 22,000 distinct CDR3 sequences, roughly 68% of which appear only once. There are 16 residues in the CDR3. Germline CDR1 is MNHNS and CDR2 is SASEGT. Trimming stripped 6 bases from V and 1 base from J, with 19 bases between. Notes on this clonotype: Its specificity is not known.

Treatment reported: approximately 9-day PBMC culture with coronavirus spike peptide pools or control peptides (ViraFEST assay). Expansion of antigen-specific T cells with peptide pools by ViraFEST preceded sequencing of TCRs. The sequence came from a human donor who received a COVID-19 vaccine. This sample comprised CD4+ T cells from blood, cultured in vitro, obtained after SARS-CoV-2 vaccination. The rearrangement uses TRBV6-1 and TRBJ2-7; D may be TRBD1 (7 bases). The CDR3 sequence is CASRPRDRDYSYEQYF. CDR3 sequence (DNA): TGTGCCAGCAGACCGCGGGACAGAGATTATTCCTACGAGCAGTACTTC.